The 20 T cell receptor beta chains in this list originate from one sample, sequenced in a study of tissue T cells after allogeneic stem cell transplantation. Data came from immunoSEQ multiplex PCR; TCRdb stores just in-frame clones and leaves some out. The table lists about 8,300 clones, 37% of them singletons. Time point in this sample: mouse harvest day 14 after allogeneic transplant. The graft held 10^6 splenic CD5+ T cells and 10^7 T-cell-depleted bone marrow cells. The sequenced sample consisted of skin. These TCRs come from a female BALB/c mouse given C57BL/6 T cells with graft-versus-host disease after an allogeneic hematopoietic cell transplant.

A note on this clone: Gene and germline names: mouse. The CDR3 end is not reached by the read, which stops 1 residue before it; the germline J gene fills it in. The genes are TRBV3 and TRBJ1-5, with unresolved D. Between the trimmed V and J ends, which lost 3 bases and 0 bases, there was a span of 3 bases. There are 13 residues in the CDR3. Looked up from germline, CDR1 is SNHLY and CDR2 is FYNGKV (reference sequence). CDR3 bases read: TGTGCCAGCAGCTTGTATAACAACCAGGCTCCGCTT. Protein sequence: CASSLYNNQAPL. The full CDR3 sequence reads CASSLYNNQAPLF.

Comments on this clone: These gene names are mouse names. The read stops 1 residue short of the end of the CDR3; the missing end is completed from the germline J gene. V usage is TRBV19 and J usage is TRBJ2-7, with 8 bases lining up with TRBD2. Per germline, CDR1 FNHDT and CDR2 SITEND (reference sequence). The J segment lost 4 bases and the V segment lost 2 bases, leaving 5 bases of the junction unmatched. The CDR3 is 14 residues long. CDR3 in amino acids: CASSMRGGRYEQYF. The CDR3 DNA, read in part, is TGTGCCAGCAGTATGAGGGGGGGGCGGTATGAACAGTAC.

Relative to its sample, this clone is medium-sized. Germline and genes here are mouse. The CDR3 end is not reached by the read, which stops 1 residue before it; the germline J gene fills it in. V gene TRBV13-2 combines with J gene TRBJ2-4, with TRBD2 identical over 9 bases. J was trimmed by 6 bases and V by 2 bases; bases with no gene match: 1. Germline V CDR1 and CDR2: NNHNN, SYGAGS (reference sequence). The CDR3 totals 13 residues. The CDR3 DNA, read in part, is TGTGCCAGCGGTGAGGGGACTGGGAACACCTTGTAC. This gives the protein CASGEGTGNTLY. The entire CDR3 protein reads CASGEGTGNTLYF.

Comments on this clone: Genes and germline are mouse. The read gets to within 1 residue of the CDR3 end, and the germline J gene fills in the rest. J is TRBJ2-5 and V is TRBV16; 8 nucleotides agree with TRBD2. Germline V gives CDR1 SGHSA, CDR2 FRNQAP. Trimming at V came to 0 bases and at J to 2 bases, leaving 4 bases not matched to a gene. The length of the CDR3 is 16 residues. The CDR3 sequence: CASSLEGGRGQDTQYF. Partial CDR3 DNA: TGTGCAAGCAGCTTAGAGGGGGGGCGAGGCCAAGACACCCAGTAC. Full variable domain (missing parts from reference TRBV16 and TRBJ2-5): NAGVIQTPRHKVTGKGQEATLWCEPISGHSAVFWYRQTIVQGLEFLTYFRNQAPIDDSGMPKERFSAQMPNQSHSTLKIQSTQPQDSAVYLCASSLEGGRGQDTQYFGPGTRLLVL.

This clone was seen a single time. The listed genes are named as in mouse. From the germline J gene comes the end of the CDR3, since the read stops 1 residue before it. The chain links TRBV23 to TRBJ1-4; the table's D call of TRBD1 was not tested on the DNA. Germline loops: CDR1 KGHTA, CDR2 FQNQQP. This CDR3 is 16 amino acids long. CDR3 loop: CSSSQSIGRPNERLFF. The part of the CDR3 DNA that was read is TGCTCCAGCAGTCAATCAATCGGCAGGCCCAACGAAAGATTATTT. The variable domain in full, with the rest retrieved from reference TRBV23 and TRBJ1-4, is DAAVTQKPRYLIKMKGQEAEMKCIPEKGHTAVFWYQQKQSKELKFLIYFQNQQPLDQIDMVKERFSAVCPSSSLCSLGIRTCEAEDSALYLCSSSQSIGRPNERLFFGHGTKLSVL.

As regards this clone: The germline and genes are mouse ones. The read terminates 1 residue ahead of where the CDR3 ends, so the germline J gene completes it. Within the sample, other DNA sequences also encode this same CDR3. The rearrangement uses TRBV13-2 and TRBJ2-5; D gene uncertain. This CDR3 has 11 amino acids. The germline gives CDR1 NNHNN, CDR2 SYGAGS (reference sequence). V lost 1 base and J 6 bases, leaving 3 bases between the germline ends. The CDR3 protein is CASGDRDTQYF. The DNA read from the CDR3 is TGTGCCAGCGGTGATCGGGACACCCAGTAC.

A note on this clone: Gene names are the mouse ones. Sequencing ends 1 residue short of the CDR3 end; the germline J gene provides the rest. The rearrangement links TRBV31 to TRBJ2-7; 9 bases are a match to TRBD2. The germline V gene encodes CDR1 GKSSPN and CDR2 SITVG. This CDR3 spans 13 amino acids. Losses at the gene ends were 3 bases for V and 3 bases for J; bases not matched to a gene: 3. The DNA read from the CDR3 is TGTGCCTGGAGCAGGGACTGGGACTATGAACAGTAC. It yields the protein CAWSRDWDYEQY. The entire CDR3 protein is CAWSRDWDYEQYF.

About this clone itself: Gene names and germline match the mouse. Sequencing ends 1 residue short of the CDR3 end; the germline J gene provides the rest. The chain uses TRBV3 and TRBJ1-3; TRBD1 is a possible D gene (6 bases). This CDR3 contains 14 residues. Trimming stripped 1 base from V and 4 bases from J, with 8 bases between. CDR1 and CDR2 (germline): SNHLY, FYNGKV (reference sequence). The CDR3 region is CASSLGGGGNTLYF. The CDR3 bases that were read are TGTGCCAGCAGCTTAGGAGGGGGGGGAAATACGCTCTAT.

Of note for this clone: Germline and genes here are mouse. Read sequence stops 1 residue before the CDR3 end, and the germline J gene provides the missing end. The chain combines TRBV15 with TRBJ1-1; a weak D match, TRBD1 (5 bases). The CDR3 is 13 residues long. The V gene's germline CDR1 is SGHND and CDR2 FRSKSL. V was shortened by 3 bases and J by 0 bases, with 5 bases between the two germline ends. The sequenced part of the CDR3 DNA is TGTGCCAGCAGTTTGACAGCAAACACAGAAGTCTTC. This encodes CASSLTANTEVF. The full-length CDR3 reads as CASSLTANTEVFF.

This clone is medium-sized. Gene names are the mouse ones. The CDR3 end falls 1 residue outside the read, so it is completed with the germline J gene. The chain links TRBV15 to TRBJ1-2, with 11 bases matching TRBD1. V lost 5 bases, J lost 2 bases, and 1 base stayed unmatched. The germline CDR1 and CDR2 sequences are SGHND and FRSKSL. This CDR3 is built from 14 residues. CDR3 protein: CASSRDRGNSDYTF. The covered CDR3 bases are TGTGCCAGCAGTCGGGACAGGGGGAACTCCGACTACACC.

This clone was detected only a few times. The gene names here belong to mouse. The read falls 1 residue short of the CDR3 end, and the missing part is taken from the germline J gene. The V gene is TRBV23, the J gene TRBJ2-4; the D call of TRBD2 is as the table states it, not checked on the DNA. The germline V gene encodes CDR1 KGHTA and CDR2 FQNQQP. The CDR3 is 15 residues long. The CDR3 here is CSSSQSLGRQNTLYF. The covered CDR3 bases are TGCTCCAGCAGTCAATCTCTGGGGCGTCAAAACACCTTGTAC.

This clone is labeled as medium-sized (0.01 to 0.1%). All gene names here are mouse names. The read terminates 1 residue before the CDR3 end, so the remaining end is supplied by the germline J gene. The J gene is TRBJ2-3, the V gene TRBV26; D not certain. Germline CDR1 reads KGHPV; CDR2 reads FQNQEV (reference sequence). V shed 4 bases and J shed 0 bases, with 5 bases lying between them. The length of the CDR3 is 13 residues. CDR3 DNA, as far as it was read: TGTGCCAGCAGTCAAGGTAGTGCAGAAACGCTGTAT. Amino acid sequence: CASSQGSAETLY. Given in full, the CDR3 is CASSQGSAETLYF.

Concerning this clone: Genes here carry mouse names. CDR3 DNA, as far as it was read: TGTGCCAGCAGCCCCCGGACAAACTATGCTGAGCAGTTC. Its protein is CASSPRTNYAEQF. The full CDR3 sequence reads CASSPRTNYAEQFF. V is TRBV3 and J is TRBJ2-1, with a possible D match to TRBD1 (5 bases). The missing CDR3 end, 1 residue past where the read stops, is filled in from the germline J gene. Germline V gives CDR1 SNHLY, CDR2 FYNGKV (reference sequence). V was cut by 5 bases and J by 1 base, with 9 bases left in between. CDR3 size: 14 residues.

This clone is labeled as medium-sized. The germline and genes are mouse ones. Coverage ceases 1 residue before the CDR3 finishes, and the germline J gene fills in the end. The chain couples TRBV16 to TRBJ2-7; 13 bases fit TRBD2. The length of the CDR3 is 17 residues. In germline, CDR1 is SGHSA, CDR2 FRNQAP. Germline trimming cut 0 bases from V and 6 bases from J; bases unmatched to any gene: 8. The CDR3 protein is CASSLDKGLGGRGEQYF. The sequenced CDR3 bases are TGTGCAAGCAGCTTAGATAAAGGACTGGGGGGGCGCGGTGAACAGTAC.

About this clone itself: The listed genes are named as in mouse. The covered CDR3 bases are TGTGCCAGCAGTCTGGCAGACTCCTATGAACAGTAC. Its protein product is CASSLADSYEQY. The CDR3 as a whole reads CASSLADSYEQYF. The chain links TRBV26 to TRBJ2-7; D call uncertain. The read terminates 1 residue before the CDR3 end, so the remaining end is supplied by the germline J gene. V lost 2 bases to trimming and J lost 0 bases, with 5 bases between them. The CDR3 totals 13 residues. Germline V gene lookup returns CDR1 KGHPV and CDR2 FQNQEV (reference sequence).

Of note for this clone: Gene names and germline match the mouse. The CDR3 DNA, read in part, is TGTGCCAGCAGTCAGGCTGGGGGTTATGAACAGTAC. As protein: CASSQAGGYEQY. The full-length CDR3 reads as CASSQAGGYEQYF. The chain employs TRBV26 and TRBJ2-7, with 7 bases aligning to TRBD2. The read finishes 1 residue shy of the CDR3 end, and the germline J gene is used to complete it. V lost 4 bases and J lost 4; bases outside the gene matches: 4. The CDR3 runs to 13 residues. Looked up from germline, CDR1 is KGHPV and CDR2 is FQNQEV (reference sequence).

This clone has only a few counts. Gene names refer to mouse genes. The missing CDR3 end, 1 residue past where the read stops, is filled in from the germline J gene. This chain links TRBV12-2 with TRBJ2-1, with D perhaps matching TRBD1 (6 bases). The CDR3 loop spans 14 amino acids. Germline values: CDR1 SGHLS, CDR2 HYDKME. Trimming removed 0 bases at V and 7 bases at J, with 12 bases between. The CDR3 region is CASSLEAGVAEQFF. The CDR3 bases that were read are TGTGCCAGCTCTCTCGAAGCAGGGGTGGCTGAGCAGTTC.

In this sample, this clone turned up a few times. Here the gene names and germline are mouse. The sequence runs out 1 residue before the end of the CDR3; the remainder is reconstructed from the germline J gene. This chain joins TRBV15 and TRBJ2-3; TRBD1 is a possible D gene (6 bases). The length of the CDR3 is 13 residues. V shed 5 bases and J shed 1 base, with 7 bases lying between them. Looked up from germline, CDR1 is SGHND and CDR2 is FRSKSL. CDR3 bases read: TGTGCCAGCAGTCGGACAGGTGCAGAAACGCTGTAT. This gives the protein CASSRTGAETLY. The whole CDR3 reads CASSRTGAETLYF.

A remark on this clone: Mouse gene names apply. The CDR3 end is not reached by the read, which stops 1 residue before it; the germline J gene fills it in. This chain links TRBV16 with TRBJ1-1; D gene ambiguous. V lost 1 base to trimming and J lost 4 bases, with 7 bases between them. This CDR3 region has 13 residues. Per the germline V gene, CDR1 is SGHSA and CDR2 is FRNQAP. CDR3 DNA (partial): TGTGCAAGCAGCTTAGCCGACGGCACAGAAGTCTTC. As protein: CASSLADGTEVF. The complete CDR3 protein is CASSLADGTEVFF.

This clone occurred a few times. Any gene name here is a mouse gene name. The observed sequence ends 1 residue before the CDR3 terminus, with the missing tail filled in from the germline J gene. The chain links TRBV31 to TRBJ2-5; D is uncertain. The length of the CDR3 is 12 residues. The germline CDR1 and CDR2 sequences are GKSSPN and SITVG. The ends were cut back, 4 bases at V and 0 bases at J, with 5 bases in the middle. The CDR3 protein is CAWTFNQDTQYF. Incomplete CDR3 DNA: TGTGCCTGGACTTTTAACCAAGACACCCAGTAC.